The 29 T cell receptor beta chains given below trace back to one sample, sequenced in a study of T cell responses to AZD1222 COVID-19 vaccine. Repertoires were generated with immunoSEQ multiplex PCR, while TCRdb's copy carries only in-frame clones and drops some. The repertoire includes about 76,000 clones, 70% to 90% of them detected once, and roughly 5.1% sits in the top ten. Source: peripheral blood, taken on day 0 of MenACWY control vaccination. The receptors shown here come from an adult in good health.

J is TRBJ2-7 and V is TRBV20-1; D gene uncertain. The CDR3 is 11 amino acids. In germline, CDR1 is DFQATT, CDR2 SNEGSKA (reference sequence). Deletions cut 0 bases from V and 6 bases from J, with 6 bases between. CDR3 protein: CSARDPSEQYF. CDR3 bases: TGCAGTGCTAGAGATCCCTCCGAGCAGTACTTC.

The CDR3 sequence is CASSLAVGTNEKLFF. The CDR3 DNA sequence: TGTGCCAGCAGCTTGGCAGTTGGAACTAATGAAAAACTGTTTTTT. The chain is built from TRBV5-6 and TRBJ1-4, with D hard to call. V was pared by 0 bases and J by 1 base, with 7 bases between. The CDR3 is made up of 15 amino acids. Germline values: CDR1 SGHDT, CDR2 YYEEEE.

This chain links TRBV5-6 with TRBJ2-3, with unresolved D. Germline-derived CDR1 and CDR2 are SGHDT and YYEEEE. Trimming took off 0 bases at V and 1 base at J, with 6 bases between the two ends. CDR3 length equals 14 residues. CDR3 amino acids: CASSLDGGTDTQYF. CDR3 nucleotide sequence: TGTGCCAGCAGCTTGGATGGCGGCACAGATACGCAGTATTTT.

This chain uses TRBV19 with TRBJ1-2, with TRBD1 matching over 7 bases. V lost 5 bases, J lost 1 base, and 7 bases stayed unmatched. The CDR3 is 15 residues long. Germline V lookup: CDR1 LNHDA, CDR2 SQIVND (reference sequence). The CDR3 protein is CASSASGGFNYGYTF. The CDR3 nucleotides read TGTGCCAGTAGTGCCTCAGGGGGTTTTAACTATGGCTACACCTTC.

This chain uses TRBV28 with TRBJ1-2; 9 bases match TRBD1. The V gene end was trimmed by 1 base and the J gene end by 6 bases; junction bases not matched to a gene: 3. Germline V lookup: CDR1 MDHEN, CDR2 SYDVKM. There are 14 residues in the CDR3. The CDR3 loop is CASSLFGTGNGYTF. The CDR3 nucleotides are TGTGCCAGCAGTTTATTCGGGACAGGGAATGGCTACACCTTC.

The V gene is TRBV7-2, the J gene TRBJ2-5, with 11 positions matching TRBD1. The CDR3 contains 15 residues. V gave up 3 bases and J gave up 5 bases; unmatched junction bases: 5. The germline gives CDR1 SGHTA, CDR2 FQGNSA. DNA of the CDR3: TGTGCCAGCAGCTTGGGACAGGGGGTCTTTGAGACCCAGTACTTC. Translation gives CASSLGQGVFETQYF.

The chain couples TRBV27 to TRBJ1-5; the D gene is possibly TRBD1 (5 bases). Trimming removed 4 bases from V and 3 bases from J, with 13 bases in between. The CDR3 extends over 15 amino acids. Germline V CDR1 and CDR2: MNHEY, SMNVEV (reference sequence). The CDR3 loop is CASSSKGFANQPQHF. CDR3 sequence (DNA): TGTGCCAGCAGTTCAAAGGGGTTTGCCAATCAGCCCCAGCATTTT.

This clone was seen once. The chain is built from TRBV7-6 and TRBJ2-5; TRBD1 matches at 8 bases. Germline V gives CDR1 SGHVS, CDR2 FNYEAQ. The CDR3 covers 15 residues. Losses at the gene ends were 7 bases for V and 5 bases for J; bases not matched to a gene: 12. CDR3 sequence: CASTVPGGLPETQYF. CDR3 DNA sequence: TGTGCCAGCACAGTCCCAGGGGGCCTACCGGAGACCCAGTACTTC.

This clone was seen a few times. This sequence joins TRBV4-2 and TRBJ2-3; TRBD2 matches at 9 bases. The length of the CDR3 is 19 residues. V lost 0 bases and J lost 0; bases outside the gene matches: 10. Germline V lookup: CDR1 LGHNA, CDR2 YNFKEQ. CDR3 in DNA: TGTGCCAGCAGCCAAGATAAGGGCCTAGCGGGATCTAGCACAGATACGCAGTATTTT. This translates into CASSQDKGLAGSSTDTQYF.

CDR3 bases: TGTGCCTGGAGTATCAGGGGCGACTATGGCTACACCTTC. It specifies CAWSIRGDYGYTF. The genes are TRBV30 and TRBJ1-2; weak D call: TRBD1 (6 bases). V shed 2 bases and J shed 3 bases, with 10 bases lying between them. CDR1 is GTSNPN, CDR2 SVGIG, per germline (reference sequence). The CDR3 is 13 amino acids.

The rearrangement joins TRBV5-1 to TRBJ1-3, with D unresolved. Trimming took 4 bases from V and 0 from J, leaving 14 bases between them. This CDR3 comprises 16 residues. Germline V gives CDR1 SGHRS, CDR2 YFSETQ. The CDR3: CASSPRAGPSGNTIYF. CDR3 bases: TGCGCCAGCAGCCCTAGGGCAGGCCCCTCTGGAAACACCATATATTTT.

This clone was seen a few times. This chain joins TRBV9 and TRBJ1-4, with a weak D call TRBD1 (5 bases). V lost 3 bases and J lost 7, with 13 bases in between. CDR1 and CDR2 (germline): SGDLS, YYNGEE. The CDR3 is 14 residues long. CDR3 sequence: CASSGGRYGEKLFF. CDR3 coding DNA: TGTGCCAGCAGCGGGGGACGGTATGGTGAAAAACTGTTTTTT.

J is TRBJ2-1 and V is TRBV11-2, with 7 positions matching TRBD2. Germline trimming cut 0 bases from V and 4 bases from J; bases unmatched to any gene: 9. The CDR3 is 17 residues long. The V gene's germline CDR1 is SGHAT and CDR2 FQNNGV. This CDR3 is CASSLESPGLPYNEQFF. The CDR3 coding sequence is TGTGCCAGCAGCTTAGAGAGCCCGGGACTACCTTACAATGAGCAGTTCTTC.

The CDR3 protein is CASSFSGTGKNTEAFF. In DNA, the CDR3 is TGTGCCAGCAGTTTTTCCGGGACAGGAAAAAACACTGAAGCTTTCTTT. The chain combines TRBV28 with TRBJ1-1; 8 bases match TRBD1. Germline CDR1 MDHEN, CDR2 SYDVKM. The J segment lost 2 bases and the V segment lost 3 bases, leaving 8 bases of the junction unmatched. The CDR3 length is 16 residues.

In nucleotides, the CDR3 is TGTGCCAGCTTAGGAGTAGGTGAAAAACTGTTTTTT. It translates to CASLGVGEKLFF. This sequence joins TRBV28 and TRBJ1-4; D uncertain. Looked up from germline, CDR1 is MDHEN and CDR2 is SYDVKM. With 8 bases removed from V and 7 bases from J, the gap between germline ends came to 11 bases. CDR3 length: 12 amino acids.

The CDR3 here is CASSLSPSVDEQYF. As DNA, the CDR3 is TGTGCCAGCAGTTTATCCCCTAGTGTGGACGAGCAGTACTTC. J is TRBJ2-7 and V is TRBV28; D gene unclear. The CDR3 totals 14 residues. The germline CDR1 and CDR2 sequences are MDHEN and SYDVKM. V gave up 1 base and J gave up 5 bases, with 12 bases separating them.

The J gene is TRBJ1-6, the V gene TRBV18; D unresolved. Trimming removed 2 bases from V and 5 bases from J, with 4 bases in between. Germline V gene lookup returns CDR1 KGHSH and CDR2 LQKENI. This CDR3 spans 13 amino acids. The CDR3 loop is CASSPGNNSPLHF. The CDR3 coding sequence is TGTGCCAGCTCACCAGGGAATAATTCACCCCTCCACTTT.

CDR3 bases: TGTGCCAGTAGTGTCAGGGACGGATACTATGGCTACACCTTC. Encoded protein: CASSVRDGYYGYTF. The chain is built from TRBV19 and TRBJ1-2, with D possibly TRBD1 on 5 matching bases. Between the trimmed V and J ends, which lost 5 bases and 3 bases, there was a span of 13 bases. The CDR3 has 14 residues. The germline gives CDR1 LNHDA, CDR2 SQIVND (reference sequence).

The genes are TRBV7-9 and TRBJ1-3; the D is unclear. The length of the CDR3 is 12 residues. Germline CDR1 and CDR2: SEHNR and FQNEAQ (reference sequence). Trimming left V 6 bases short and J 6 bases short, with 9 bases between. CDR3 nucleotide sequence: TGTGCCAGCAGAAAGGCGGAAAACACCATATATTTT. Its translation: CASRKAENTIYF.

CDR3 nucleotides: TGTGCCACCAGTGTTCCGGGGAGCAATCAGCCCCAGCATTTT. Protein product: CATSVPGSNQPQHF. V and J are TRBV24-1 and TRBJ1-5; no firm D call. From germline, CDR1 is KGHDR and CDR2 SFDVKD. CDR3 length: 14 amino acids. V shed 5 bases and J shed 1 base, with 8 bases lying between them.

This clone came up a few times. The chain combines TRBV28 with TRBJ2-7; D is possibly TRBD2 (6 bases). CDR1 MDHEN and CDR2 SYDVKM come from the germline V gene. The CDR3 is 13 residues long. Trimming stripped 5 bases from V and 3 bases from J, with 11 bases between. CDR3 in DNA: TGTGCCAGCAGTACCCTCGGGGGCTACGAGCAGTACTTC. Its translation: CASSTLGGYEQYF.

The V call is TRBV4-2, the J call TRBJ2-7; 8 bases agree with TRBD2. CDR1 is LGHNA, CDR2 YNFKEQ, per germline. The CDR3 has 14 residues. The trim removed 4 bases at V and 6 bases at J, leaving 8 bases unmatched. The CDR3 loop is CASSPLAEGREQYF. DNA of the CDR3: TGTGCCAGCAGCCCACTAGCGGAGGGGCGCGAGCAGTACTTC.

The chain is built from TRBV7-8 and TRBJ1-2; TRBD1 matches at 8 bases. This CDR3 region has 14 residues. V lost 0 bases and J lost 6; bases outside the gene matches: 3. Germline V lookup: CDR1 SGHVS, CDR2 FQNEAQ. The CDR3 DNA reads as TGTGCCAGCAGCTTAGCGTGGACAGGGAATGGCTACACCTTC. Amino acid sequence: CASSLAWTGNGYTF.

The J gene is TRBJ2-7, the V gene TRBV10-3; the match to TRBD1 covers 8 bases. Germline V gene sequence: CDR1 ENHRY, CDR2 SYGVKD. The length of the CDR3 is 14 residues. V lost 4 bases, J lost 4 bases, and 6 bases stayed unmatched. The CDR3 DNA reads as TGTGCCATCAGTGGGGGACAGGCGACATACGAGCAGTACTTC. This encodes CAISGGQATYEQYF.

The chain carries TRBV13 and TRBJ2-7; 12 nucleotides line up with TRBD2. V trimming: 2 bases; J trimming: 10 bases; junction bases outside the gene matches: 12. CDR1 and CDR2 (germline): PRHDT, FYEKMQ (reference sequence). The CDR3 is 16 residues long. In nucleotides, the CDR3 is TGTGCCAGCAGCTTACAGGGGGCTAGCGGGAGGGCCCAACAGTACTTC. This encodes CASSLQGASGRAQQYF.

CDR3 DNA sequence: TGTGCCAGCATCTCCTACGAGCAGTACTTC. Residues: CASISYEQYF. The chain combines TRBV28 with TRBJ2-7; D gene uncertain. V was trimmed by 7 bases and J by 0 bases, leaving 1 base between them. Germline V gene sequence: CDR1 MDHEN, CDR2 SYDVKM. The CDR3 runs to 10 residues.

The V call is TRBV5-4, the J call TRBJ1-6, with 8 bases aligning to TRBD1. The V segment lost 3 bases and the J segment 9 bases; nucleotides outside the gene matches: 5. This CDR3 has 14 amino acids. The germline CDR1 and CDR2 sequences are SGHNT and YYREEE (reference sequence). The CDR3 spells CASSSGQGSSPLHF. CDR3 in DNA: TGTGCCAGCAGCTCCGGACAGGGAAGTTCACCCCTCCACTTT.

For the CDR3, the DNA is TGTGCCATACTGACAGGCCCTTTGAACACTGAAGCTTTCTTT. It codes for CAILTGPLNTEAFF. The chain combines TRBV19 with TRBJ1-1; D may be TRBD1 (6 bases). This CDR3 is 14 amino acids long. The ends were cut back, 10 bases at V and 0 bases at J, with 15 bases in the middle. Germline CDR1 and CDR2: LNHDA and SQIVND (reference sequence).

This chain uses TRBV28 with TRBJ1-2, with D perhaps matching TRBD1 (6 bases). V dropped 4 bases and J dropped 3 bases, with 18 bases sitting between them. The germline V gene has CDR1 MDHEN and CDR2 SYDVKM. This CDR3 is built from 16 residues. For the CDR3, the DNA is TGTGCCAGCAGTTCCGGAGGAAGACAGGAGGACTATGGCTACACCTTC. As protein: CASSSGGRQEDYGYTF.